There are a few counts of the clone carrying this T cell receptor beta chain. Seattle's enrolled individuals joined amid active infection and were then monitored longitudinally. The CDR3 runs to 14 residues. J lost 4 bases, V lost 1 base, and 3 bases had no gene match. The germline V gene encodes CDR1 LNHNV and CDR2 YYDKDF (reference sequence). This table comes from immunoSEQ multiplex PCR, and its TCRdb copy is limited to in-frame clones, with some not included. The sample consists of almost 400,000 clones, 87% of them appearing once. The data were taken from a study of blood T cell repertoires in COVID-19.

This rearrangement joins TRBV15 to TRBJ1-2, with 7 bases identical to TRBD1. This receptor was identified in a woman aged 60-75 years with COVID-19, enrolled during active disease. The source material was peripheral blood. This CDR3 reads CATSRARGVYGYTF. DNA of the CDR3: TGTGCCACCAGCAGAGCCAGGGGGGTCTATGGCTACACCTTC. The whole variable domain, filled in from reference TRBV15 and TRBJ1-2, reads DAMVIQNPRYQVTQFGKPVTLSCSQTLNHNVMYWYQQKSSQAPKLLFHYYDKDFNNEADTPDNFQSRRPNTSFCFLDIRSPGLGDTAMYLCATSRARGVYGYTFGSGTRLTVV.